This TCR beta chain was sequenced in a study of chemoradiotherapy in HPV16-positive cancers. Regarding this clone: Its specificity is unknown.

V was shortened by 3 bases and J by 8 bases, with 11 bases between the two germline ends. This CDR3 has 13 amino acids. The germline gives CDR1 GTSNPN, CDR2 SVGIG (reference sequence). This table comes from immunoSEQ multiplex PCR, and its TCRdb copy is limited to in-frame clones, with some not included. Of fewer than 30,000 clones in the sample, roughly nine tenths were seen once. Samples were taken several times over chemoradiotherapy. Findings and limits, study-wide: Candidate HPV-specific clones and E7-related TCR motifs grew in tumor during treatment.

The sequence came from a human donor with HPV-associated anogenital cancer. Sequences were derived from blood, sampled from a patient who underwent chemoradiotherapy. The gene calls are TRBV30 and TRBJ1-6, with D uncertain. The CDR3 here is CAWSPAGDSPLHF. The CDR3 nucleotides are TGTGCCTGGAGCCCGGCGGGAGATTCACCCCTCCACTTT.